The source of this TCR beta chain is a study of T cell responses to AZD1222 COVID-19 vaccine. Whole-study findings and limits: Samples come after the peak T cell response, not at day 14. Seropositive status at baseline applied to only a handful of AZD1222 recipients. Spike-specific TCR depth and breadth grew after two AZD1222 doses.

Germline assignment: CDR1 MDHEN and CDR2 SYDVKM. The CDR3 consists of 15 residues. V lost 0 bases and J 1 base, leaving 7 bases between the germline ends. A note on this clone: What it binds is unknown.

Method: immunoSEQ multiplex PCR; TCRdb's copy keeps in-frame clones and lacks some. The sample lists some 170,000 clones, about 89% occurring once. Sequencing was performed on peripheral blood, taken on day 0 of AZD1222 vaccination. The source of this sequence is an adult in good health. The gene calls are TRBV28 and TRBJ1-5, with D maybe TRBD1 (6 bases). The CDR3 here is CASSLWDSSNQPQHF. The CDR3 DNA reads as TGTGCCAGCAGTTTATGGGACAGCAGCAATCAGCCCCAGCATTTT.